The next 9 T cell receptor beta chains were all read from a single sample in a study of CD8+ T cells in alopecia areata. Described treatment: oral pan-JAK inhibitor, 5-10 mg twice daily. The sequencing template was cDNA reverse transcribed from extracted RNA. Some clones are missing from TCRdb's copy, which holds only in-frame ones; the method was immunoSEQ multiplex PCR. Here the sample spans 190,000 or so clones, roughly three fifths being singletons. Sequencing used CD4+ T cells sorted from blood, obtained at week 4, from a patient treated with tofacitinib. These TCRs come from a human donor with alopecia areata.

The rearrangement links TRBV29-1 to TRBJ2-3; no clear D. In germline, CDR1 is SQVTM, CDR2 ANQGSEA. Deletions cut 0 bases from V and 2 bases from J, with 9 bases between. The CDR3 loop spans 14 amino acids. CDR3 bases: TGCAGCGTTGAAGATGCCCTCCCCACAGATACGCAGTATTTT. This gives the protein CSVEDALPTDTQYF.

CDR3 in DNA: TGCGCCAGCAGCGCCTCAGCGGGGGCCCCGAACACCGGGGAGCTGTTTTTT. Translation gives CASSASAGAPNTGELFF. The chain couples TRBV5-1 to TRBJ2-2; 8 positions agree with TRBD2. CDR3 length equals 17 residues. The trim removed 4 bases at V and 0 bases at J, leaving 8 bases unmatched. Germline V lookup: CDR1 SGHRS, CDR2 YFSETQ.

The J gene is TRBJ2-2, the V gene TRBV15; D gene ambiguous. V was shortened by 5 bases and J by 4 bases, with 2 bases between the two germline ends. This CDR3 region has 11 residues. The germline CDR1 and CDR2 sequences are LNHNV and YYDKDF (reference sequence). Here the CDR3 reads CATSLTGELFF. The CDR3 DNA is TGTGCCACCAGCCTCACCGGGGAGCTGTTTTTT.

This clone has more than one count but fewer than ten. The V call is TRBV19, the J call TRBJ2-3; D may match TRBD1 or TRBD2 (7 bases each). This CDR3 has 14 residues. V shed 6 bases and J shed 3 bases, with 13 bases lying between them. Looked up from germline, CDR1 is LNHDA and CDR2 is SQIVND (reference sequence). CDR3: CASSPGGGTDTQYF. The CDR3 DNA reads TGTGCCAGTAGCCCAGGGGGAGGGACAGATACGCAGTATTTT.

This chain uses TRBV9 with TRBJ1-1; a possible D gene is TRBD1 (5 bases). Trimming shortened V by 0 bases and J by 7 bases, and 10 bases separated the two germline ends. Looked up from germline, CDR1 is SGDLS and CDR2 is YYNGEE. The CDR3 length is 13 residues. The CDR3 DNA is TGTGCCAGCAGCGTAGCTACCGGGGGTGAAGCTTTCTTT. Residues: CASSVATGGEAFF. Full variable domain (remainder filled in from reference TRBV9 and TRBJ1-1): DSGVTQTPKHLITATGQRVTLRCSPRSGDLSVYWYQQSLDQGLQFLIQYYNGEERAKGNILERFSAQQFPDLHSELNLSSLELGDSALYFCASSVATGGEAFFGQGTRLTVV.

This clone showed up just a few times. This chain links TRBV2 with TRBJ2-6, with D unresolved. The CDR3 loop spans 14 amino acids. V lost 6 bases and J 2 bases, leaving 8 bases between the germline ends. CDR1 SNHLY and CDR2 FYNNEI come from the germline V gene. The CDR3 nucleotides are TGTGCCAGCAGCCAGGAGACTGGGGCCAACGTCCTGACTTTC. It codes for CASSQETGANVLTF.

The CDR3 DNA sequence: TGTGCCAGTTCGGCCGGTGGCTACACCTTC. Translating gives CASSAGGYTF. V is TRBV28 and J is TRBJ1-2; no definite D call. The germline gives CDR1 MDHEN, CDR2 SYDVKM. V was cut by 9 bases and J by 7 bases, with 9 bases left in between. The CDR3 spans 10 residues.

The rearrangement links TRBV18 to TRBJ1-1; no clear D gene. The CDR3 totals 14 residues. CDR1 KGHSH and CDR2 LQKENI come from the germline V gene. V lost 4 bases and J 5 bases, leaving 14 bases between the germline ends. CDR3 protein: CASSRSRTETEAFF. The CDR3, as DNA: TGTGCCAGCTCACGTTCTAGGACGGAAACTGAAGCTTTCTTT.

V gene TRBV29-1 combines with J gene TRBJ2-4; D uncertain. Trimming stripped 4 bases from V and 1 base from J, with 11 bases between. From germline, CDR1 is SQVTM and CDR2 ANQGSEA. CDR3 length equals 14 residues. CDR3 nucleotide sequence: TGCAGCGTTGGGCGACGGGTTGCCAAAAACATTCAGTACTTC. It codes for CSVGRRVAKNIQYF. Full variable domain (remainder filled in from reference TRBV29-1 and TRBJ2-4): SAVISQKPSRDICQRGTSLTIQCQVDSQVTMMFWYRQQPGQSLTLIATANQGSEATYESGFVIDKFPISRPNLTFSTLTVSNMSPEDSSIYLCSVGRRVAKNIQYFGAGTRLSVL.